Following are 6 T cell receptor beta chains from one sample sequenced in a study of regulatory T cells in long-lasting Graves disease. Time point here: newly diagnosed GD, antithyroid drugs for less than 3 months. Extracted PBMC RNA gave rise to the TCR library. In building TCR beta libraries, iRepertoire HTBI primers were used together with Arm-PCR of CDR3 regions. A single record per CDR3 protein comes from TCRdb applying MiXCR to the multiplex PCR reads. The sample has about 440,000 distinct CDR3 sequences, 16% seen once. These sequences were also reported in another study, on T cells in Graves' hyperthyroidism and ophthalmopathy.

The sequences come from peripheral blood mononuclear cells (PBMCs), collected at new diagnosis, from a patient treated with antithyroid drugs. Receptors originate from a woman aged 25 to 39 with Graves disease.

This clonotype was seen a few times. V usage is TRBV14 and J usage is TRBJ2-6, with D unclear. Germline CDR1 SGHDN, CDR2 FVKESK. V was pared by 2 bases and J by 0 bases, with 8 bases between. The CDR3 totals 16 residues. This CDR3 is CASSQFGISGANVLTF. For the CDR3, the DNA is TGTGCCAGCAGCCAATTCGGTATCTCTGGGGCCAACGTCCTGACTTTC. Full variable domain (rest looked up from reference TRBV14 and TRBJ2-6): EAGVTQFPSHSVIEKGQTVTLRCDPISGHDNLYWYRRVMGKEIKFLLHFVKESKQDESGMPNNRFLAERTGGTYSTLKVQPAELEDSGVYFCASSQFGISGANVLTFGAGSRLTVL.

This clonotype occurred once. The chain combines TRBV29-1 with TRBJ2-1; TRBD2 matches at 9 bases. V was clipped by 7 bases and J by 7 bases; unmatched bases: 14. Germline CDR1 and CDR2: SQVTM and ANQGSEA. The CDR3 is 15 amino acids. The CDR3 here is CSATIGSSGKNEQFF. The CDR3 region has the DNA TGCAGCGCCACGATCGGTTCTAGCGGGAAAAATGAGCAGTTCTTC.

This clonotype was seen repeatedly, ten times or more. The chain couples TRBV7-3 to TRBJ2-1, with 9 bases identical to TRBD2. This CDR3 is 17 amino acids long. Trimming removed 2 bases from V and 4 bases from J; junction bases left unmatched: 9. Germline V CDR1 and CDR2: SGHTA, FQGTGA. The CDR3 reads CASSLRERGACYNEQFF. CDR3 nucleotides: TGTGCCAGCAGCTTACGCGAGCGGGGGGCCTGTTACAATGAGCAGTTCTTC.

The chain combines TRBV28 with TRBJ2-1; D call uncertain. V was pared by 6 bases and J by 13 bases, with 13 bases between. The CDR3 consists of 11 residues. In germline, CDR1 is MDHEN, CDR2 SYDVKM. The CDR3 here is CASSPFLGQFF. In nucleotides, the CDR3 is TGTGCCAGCAGCCCATTCCTAGGCCAGTTCTTC.

This clonotype was picked up many times. The genes are TRBV6-6 and TRBJ2-7; weak D call: TRBD2 (6 bases). Germline assignment: CDR1 MNHNY and CDR2 SVGAGI (reference sequence). The CDR3 totals 17 residues. The V end lost 0 bases, the J end lost 1 base, and 16 bases lay between the germline ends. CDR3 nucleotides: TGTGCCAGCAGTTACTCGCCGGGGGTACGGGCTTCCTACGAGCAGTACTTC. Its translation: CASSYSPGVRASYEQYF.

There are many counts of this clonotype. V gene TRBV7-2 combines with J gene TRBJ1-6; TRBD1 might be the D (6 bases). Per germline, CDR1 SGHTA and CDR2 FQGNSA. V was clipped by 3 bases and J by 11 bases, with 17 bases between them. This CDR3 comprises 15 residues. Here the CDR3 reads CASSFLGQGSAPLHF. For the CDR3, the DNA is TGTGCCAGCAGCTTCCTAGGGCAGGGGTCGGCACCCCTCCACTTT. Variable domain in full (rest from reference TRBV7-2 and TRBJ1-6): GAGVSQSPSNKVTEKGKDVELRCDPISGHTALYWYRQSLGQGLEFLIYFQGNSAPDKSGLPSDRFSAERTGGSVSTLTIQRTQQEDSAVYLCASSFLGQGSAPLHFGNGTRLTVT.